This T cell receptor (beta chain) was documented in a study of cytomegalovirus exposure and HLA in healthy donors. Study information: Early on, a data release was issued that held some 91 million unique TCRs from HLA-typed donors.

Donors sampled were nominally healthy, though unrecorded immune exposures were likely. About this clone itself: As yet, its antigen is unknown.

Vbeta (60) and Jbeta (13) primers were used in the PCR. Profiled with immunoSEQ multiplex PCR; TCRdb holds only in-frame clones, not every one. The sample lists about 80,000 clones, about 71% seen once, with roughly 7.2% in the top ten. The CDR3 has 18 amino acids. The V gene's germline CDR1 is SEHNR and CDR2 FQNEAQ (reference sequence). Findings of the study overall: Because they were indistinguishable, some V segments, including TRBV6-2 and TRBV6-3, were excluded.

This TCR derives from a woman aged 40 to 49 in good health and CMV-seronegative. V gene TRBV7-9 combines with J gene TRBJ2-5; 8 bases match TRBD2. The J call may be faulty, since TRBJ2-7 better matches the DNA end. Sequenced input: PBMCs. This CDR3 is CASSFLGAGDPSSYEQYF. In DNA, the CDR3 is TGTGCCAGCAGCTTCCTTGGAGCGGGAGACCCCAGCTCCTACGAGCAGTACTTC.